This T cell receptor beta chain was captured by sequencing in a study of T cell repertoires in cytomegalovirus infection. Study-wide background: An indication of both CMV infection and matching HLA type came from public TCR beta signatures.

This CDR3 is 15 amino acids long. Trimming left V 0 bases short and J 2 bases short, with 11 bases between. Per germline, CDR1 SGHTA and CDR2 FQGNSA. TCRdb processed the reads anew with MiXCR; each CDR3 protein has one entry. Altogether roughly 230,000 distinct CDR3 sequences are present, approximately 6.7% being singletons, with the ten largest covering under 7.5%. Study findings and constraints: Adding up the frequency of public TCR beta families identified people who carried CMV plus the relevant HLA. It was HLA-C-restricted CMV-specific TCR beta clonotypes that dominated the response ex vivo.

This clonotype was observed at least ten times. What it binds is unknown. This chain joins TRBV7-2 and TRBJ2-7; possibly TRBD2 for D (6 bases). This TCR was sampled from a human donor in good health (CMV status not recorded). Some clones in this sample may be carry-over from other donors' samples. The sequenced sample was PBMCs. In DNA form, the CDR3 reads TGTGCCAGCAGCTTAGCACGCGCGGGAACCTACGAGCAGTACTTC. Translating gives CASSLARAGTYEQYF.